This T cell receptor beta chain derives from a study of cytomegalovirus exposure and HLA in healthy donors (dated by TCRdb to the late 2010s). Some background on the complete study: In an earlier analysis of some 610 of the donors, around 290 Gb of sequence data and some 100 million unique TCR beta sequences from some 170 million T cells were reported. A later analysis re-examined previously published TCR beta repertoires from just over 650 donors and added high-resolution HLA genotyping to investigate patterns of TCR occurrence. High-throughput TCR immunosequencing, statistical association of individual TCRs with disease status, and machine learning were combined to predict cytomegalovirus infection status. An early release that covered about 640 HLA-typed donors contained approximately 300 gigabases of sequencing data and 70 million to 100 million unique TCR sequences. HLA typing included class I and class II loci at four-digit resolution. Among about 370 genotyped donors of the cohort, an average of approximately 220,000 unique TCR beta nucleotide sequences was sequenced per donor, of which 15% to 20% were non-productive. Along with the roughly 610-subject first cohort, a separate validation cohort of around 120 different subjects was used. Every repertoire in the discovery cohort had been generated on one and the same sequencing platform. Of the 398 genotyped donors, approximately 80% fell in the genetic ancestry cluster associated with self-reported Caucasian donors. Rather than drawing on any new phenotypic data, the later analysis identified candidate immune exposures from TCR beta sequences and the way those sequences occurred across donors. An earlier analysis of 500 to 750 of the donors applied high-throughput TCR beta sequencing to assess whether each TCR beta V gene segment acted as functional or pseudogenic. Alongside the repertoire data, information on donor age, sex, ethnicity and CMV serostatus was compiled. The study aimed to test whether signatures of past pathogen exposure could be identified by cataloging public T cell receptors. Using immunosequencing, the study profiled T cell repertoires from around 680 subjects and related those repertoires to cytomegalovirus serostatus. Roughly 5 DR-DQ haplotypes were treated as single units for association and clustering because of strong linkage in the cohort. In a later genetic analysis, genome-wide SNP genotypes for about three fifths of the roughly 670 donors were used, and that subset was treated as a discovery cohort. The number of donors typed differed by locus, with about 629-640 for A, B, C, DRB1 and DQB1, over 500 for DQA1, 600 to 610 for DPA1, and some 450 for DPB1. General findings and caveats noted by the study authors: Linkage disequilibrium might explain the correlated functional status among segregating V segments, but an unknown experimental factor could not be ruled out. A later genetic analysis reported fewer N-insertions in productive TCRs among donors in an Asian-associated ancestry cluster than the roughly 650-donor mean. Assigning TCR associations to individual alleles was difficult when HLA alleles, especially DR and DQ, strongly co-occurred. A later analysis found that TCR association rates varied across HLA loci, with DRB1 alleles showing the most associated TCRs and HLA-C alleles the fewest. Across donors, most TCR sequences were observed very rarely, whereas some public TCRs were present in many individuals. Because HLA typing was missing for some donors at each locus, association tests included only the typed subset. The presence/absence analyses assumed that sequencing depth was roughly uniform across donors, and that assumption may not be true. In a later analysis, HLA-associated TCR beta chains were found to be more clonally expanded and to have lower generation probabilities than equally common non-associated chains. Some IMGT-functional V segments, including TRBV6-2 and TRBV6-3, could not be told apart with the 87-base-pair reads, so those segments were excluded. In vitro tests confirmed that three of the cytomegalovirus-associated TCR beta chains recognize cytomegalovirus antigens. Immune exposure information for the cohort was limited to CMV serostatus. A further reported finding was that TCR beta sequences accurately predicted the HLA-A and HLA-B alleles for most subjects in the first cohort. In a later analysis, around 15,000 TCR beta sequences were associated with specific HLA alleles at a false discovery rate of 0.05. The authors suggested that the approach could potentially be extended to other disease states and immunological phenotypes. The classifier was reported to diagnose cytomegalovirus status with high specificity and sensitivity in both the original cohort and the validation cohort. The earlier analysis of some 560 of the donors excluded 15 to 20 rarely observed V segments, including chromosome 9 orphons, because counts were too low. In an earlier analysis of some 640 of the donors, most TCR beta V segments were observed in productive rearrangements about 90% or about 30% of the time, broadly matching IMGT annotations. According to a later analysis, most CMV-associated TCR beta chains appeared to be HLA-restricted, and the HLA associations seemed to be driven largely by CMV exposure. Only TCR beta chains were sequenced in this cohort, and the absence of alpha or paired-chain data limited detectable features. An association between a missense DCLRE1C variant and V-gene and J-gene trimming of TCR beta chains was found in a later genetic analysis and replicated in an independent cohort. The study listed 164 TCR beta chains as associated with cytomegalovirus. A cluster of highly shared sequence variants was judged likely to be a technical artifact of the sequencing pipeline. In a later analysis, several top co-occurrence clusters were reported to appear linked to parvovirus B19, influenza, CMV and Epstein-Barr virus.

The library was produced with the immunoSEQ multiplex PCR assay. The multiplex PCR relied on a mix of 60 forward primers for TCR Vbeta segments and 13 reverse primers for TCR Jbeta segments. Amplification of the CDR3 region of rearranged TCR beta genes was performed with a multiplex PCR assay on genomic DNA. On the Illumina HiSeq System, the amplified TCR beta libraries were sequenced as 87-base-pair reads. The authors' pipeline ran thus. A later analysis tallied around 87 million unique TCR beta chains across the 666 repertoires, and approximately 9.9 million of those chains were shared by two or more donors. A nearest-neighbor algorithm error-corrected the raw reads and collapsed the reads into unique sequences, merging closely related sequences to remove PCR and sequencing errors. To assign V, D and J gene segments, CDR3 sequences were aligned to IMGT reference sequences. For a sequence to be retained, a match of at least six nucleotides was required to both a V gene segment and a J gene segment. Rearrangements were classified as productive when the CDR3 lacked stop codons and remained in frame with V and J, and all other rearrangements were classified as non-productive. CDR3 was defined according to IMGT convention as the region running from the second conserved V-encoded cysteine to the conserved J-encoded phenylalanine. The earlier analysis of about 610 of the donors excluded any sequence lacking an unambiguous match to a single V gene segment. In an earlier analysis of about 590 of the donors, a V segment was called functional when productive rearrangements were above 56.7%, and segregating when the standard deviation between donors exceeded 5%. A statistical classification framework was built to diagnose cytomegalovirus status from the catalog of TCR beta chain sequences. V and J gene assignment, in a later analysis, came from comparing TCR nucleotide sequences with IMGT/GENE-DB human TR gene sequences. The TCRdist pipeline was used in a later analysis to assign CDR3 sequences and most-parsimonious VDJ recombination scenarios. A later analysis defined each TCR beta chain by its CDR3 amino acid sequence plus V-gene family, and excluded reads lacking a unique V-gene family. A later analysis removed 592 highly shared, low-generation-probability nucleotide sequences to deal with suspected cross-contamination and a sequencing artifact. For each public chain, a later analysis derived a clonal expansion index from normalized ranks of inferred template counts within each repertoire. Generation probabilities in a later analysis came from a VDJ recombination model fitted to out-of-frame rearrangements, and those results were checked against IGoR. In a later analysis, hypergeometric tests were used to score TCR-TCR, TCR-HLA and TCR-CMV co-occurrence, with a repertoire-size bias correction applied to TCR pairs. To estimate false discovery rates, a later analysis permuted the HLA or CMV assignments 20 times. In a later analysis, co-occurring TCRs were grouped with DBSCAN, and TCRdist sequence similarity was added when clustering was performed within HLA-allele-positive subsets. Co-occurrence clustering excluded repertoires with fewer than 30,000 or more than 120,000 public chains, plus five with anomalous nucleotide sharing. The clones in this table, taken by TCRdb from immuneACCESS, are in-frame only. Not every clone is retained; where verified, under half of the shortfall comes from an unresolved V gene, and the cause of the rest is unknown. V and J calls and clone size are given by that table; D and trimming were obtained from the DNA. Recorded for this sample are approximately 180,000 clones; roughly 90% of them occurred a single time. Together, the top ten hold around 0.21% of the sample.

Taken from cysteine to phenylalanine, the CDR3 has 17 residues. The DNA shown is the 51-base CDR3, in frame from base 1. CDR1 and CDR2 are drawn from the germline V gene: SGDLS, YYNGEE. Germline trimming amounts to 4 bases on V and 4 bases on J, with 9 as the count of junction bases outside the gene matches. In total, over 600 healthy bone marrow donors made up the cohort. All cohort members were sampled while nominally healthy, although unrecorded immune exposures were likely present. The donor was CMV seronegative and belonged to the group of 350 or so seronegative cohort members. Every donor gave a peripheral blood sample, and the peripheral blood mononuclear cells from that sample were used for TCR beta sequencing. Genomic DNA extraction from the blood cell samples was performed with the Qiagen DNeasy Blood Extraction Kit. This clone has more than one count but fewer than ten. What this receptor recognizes is not known. No clone much larger than this one lies a single base away; base qualities are absent.

The receptor was derived from a girl under three years old in good health and CMV-seronegative. The rearrangement combines TRBV9 with TRBJ2-5, with TRBD2 identical over 14 junction bases. What was sequenced was PBMCs. DNA sequence: TGTGCCAGCAGCTCGGGACTAGCGGGAGTTTATCGAGAGACCCAGTACTTC. Translated, this gives CASSSGLAGVYRETQYF.